This T cell receptor beta chain was recovered during a study of vaccination and CD4 T cells after COVID-19. A remark on this clonotype: Its antigen is currently unknown.

CDR1 is MNHNS and CDR2 is SASEGT in the germline V gene. Trimming removed 6 bases from V and 4 bases from J, with 15 bases in between. The CDR3 consists of 14 residues. With the Oncomine TCR Beta short-read assay, DNA from cultured CD4+ T cells was sequenced. TCRdb analysed the PCR reads with MiXCR anew, one entry per CDR3 protein. The sample lists 20,000 to 25,000 distinct CDR3 sequences; 66% were seen once. Specified treatment: approximately 9-day PBMC culture with coronavirus spike peptide pools or control peptides (ViraFEST assay). TCRs were sequenced by ViraFEST after antigen-specific T cells had been expanded with peptide pools.

The chain is built from TRBV6-1 and TRBJ1-2, with D unresolved. This receptor was obtained from a human donor who had recovered from COVID-19. The sequencing input was CD4+ T cells from blood, cultured in vitro. Here the CDR3 DNA reads TGTGCCAGCAGGCTGGGTACAAACGCCTATGGCTACACCTTC. Its translation is CASRLGTNAYGYTF.